This T cell receptor beta chain was sequenced for a study of early T cells in non-severe SARS-CoV-2 infection. Study information: Whole-blood bulk RNA, unsorted, was sequenced, and chains were unpaired.

CDR3 length equals 16 residues. There are many counts of this clonotype. The antigen is unknown. Germline is not matched at one junction end, which may reflect a read error. Unique molecular identifiers tagged individual cDNA molecules. TCRdb passed the 5' RACE reads through MiXCR, listing each CDR3 protein once. Here the sample spans 25,000 to 30,000 distinct CDR3 sequences, under 6% being singletons. General study points: VDJdb-based matching was biased toward anti-spike CD8 responses and missed private and CD4 specificities.

The receptor comes from an adult who was a healthcare worker with PCR-confirmed SARS-CoV-2 infection or an uninfected control (not recorded which). The chain couples TRBV23-1 to TRBJ1-1, with 7 bases that match TRBD1. TRBV23-1 counts as an open reading frame of uncertain function. The sequenced material came from whole blood. This CDR3 reads CASSGQTKFQNTEVFF. CDR3 bases: TGCGCCAGCTCGGGACAGACTAAGTTCCAGAACACTGAAGTTTTCTTT.